The next 7 T cell receptor beta chains were all read from a single sample in a study of T-cell memory formation after mild COVID-19. TCRdb ran MiXCR on the 5' RACE reads and lists one entry per CDR3 protein. The table has about 100,000 distinct CDR3 sequences, over 15% seen once. Sequenced input: PBMCs or a T cell subset sorted from them (not recorded which). The receptors stem from a man aged 18-30 years who had mild COVID-19 (a few samples of this study predate the infection). Cell type and time point are not known.

A remark on this clonotype: At one end the junction does not follow the germline gene, possibly because of a read error. This chain joins TRBV3-1 and TRBJ2-5; possibly TRBD2 for D (6 bases). CDR3 length: 15 amino acids. CDR1 is LGHDT and CDR2 is YNNKEL in the germline V gene (reference sequence). The CDR3: CACSQDAGYVETQYF. The CDR3 DNA reads TGTGCCTGCAGCCAAGATGCGGGGTATGTGGAGACCCAGTACTTC.

The chain has TRBV24-1 and TRBJ1-2; D is undetermined. V lost 4 bases to trimming and J lost 8 bases, with 13 bases between them. From germline, CDR1 is KGHDR and CDR2 SFDVKD. The CDR3 covers 13 residues. CDR3 nucleotide sequence: TGTGCCACCAGTGAAGAAAAAGGAGAGGGCTACACCTTC. This codes for CATSEEKGEGYTF.

This clonotype was counted ten times or more. The V call is TRBV5-1, the J call TRBJ2-3; possibly TRBD1 for D (5 bases). This CDR3 spans 12 amino acids. V was shortened by 3 bases and J by 4 bases, with 6 bases between the two germline ends. Germline V CDR1 and CDR2: SGHRS, YFSETQ. The CDR3 bases are TGCGCCAGCAGCTCCAGGGCAGATACGCAGTATTTT. This sequence encodes CASSSRADTQYF.

This chain links TRBV2 with TRBJ2-3; possibly TRBD2 for D (5 bases). V gave up 6 bases and J gave up 4 bases, with 8 bases separating them. The CDR3 spans 12 residues. The germline V gene encodes CDR1 SNHLY and CDR2 FYNNEI. This chain's CDR3 is CASRERADTQYF. CDR3 in DNA: TGTGCCAGCAGAGAGAGGGCAGATACGCAGTATTTT.

Many counts were recorded for this clonotype. The genes are TRBV10-3 and TRBJ2-7, with 8 bases matching TRBD1. The CDR3 is made up of 16 amino acids. Germline CDR1 and CDR2: ENHRY and SYGVKD. J gave up 4 bases and V 7 bases, and 15 bases lay outside the gene matches. This chain's CDR3 is CAITDRSAGGFYEQYF. The CDR3 DNA is TGTGCCATCACCGATAGGTCGGCAGGGGGCTTTTACGAGCAGTACTTC.

In this sample, this clonotype turned up a few times. V usage is TRBV7-9 and J usage is TRBJ1-1; D is perhaps TRBD1 (5 bases). CDR3 length: 13 residues. V lost 5 bases, J lost 1 base, and 8 bases lay in between. Germline CDR1 and CDR2: SEHNR and FQNEAQ (reference sequence). The CDR3 reads CASSQTGNTEAFF. The CDR3 DNA reads TGTGCCAGCAGCCAAACAGGGAACACTGAAGCTTTCTTT.

This clonotype was counted only a few times. The chain links TRBV5-5 to TRBJ1-1, with D possibly TRBD1 on 5 matching bases. This CDR3 region has 13 residues. Germline CDR1 is SGHKS and CDR2 is YYEKEE (reference sequence). Trimming pared 4 bases from V and 5 bases from J, leaving 12 bases between. Here the CDR3 DNA reads TGTGCCAGCAGCCGCGACAGTTTTACTGAAGCTTTCTTT. Protein: CASSRDSFTEAFF.